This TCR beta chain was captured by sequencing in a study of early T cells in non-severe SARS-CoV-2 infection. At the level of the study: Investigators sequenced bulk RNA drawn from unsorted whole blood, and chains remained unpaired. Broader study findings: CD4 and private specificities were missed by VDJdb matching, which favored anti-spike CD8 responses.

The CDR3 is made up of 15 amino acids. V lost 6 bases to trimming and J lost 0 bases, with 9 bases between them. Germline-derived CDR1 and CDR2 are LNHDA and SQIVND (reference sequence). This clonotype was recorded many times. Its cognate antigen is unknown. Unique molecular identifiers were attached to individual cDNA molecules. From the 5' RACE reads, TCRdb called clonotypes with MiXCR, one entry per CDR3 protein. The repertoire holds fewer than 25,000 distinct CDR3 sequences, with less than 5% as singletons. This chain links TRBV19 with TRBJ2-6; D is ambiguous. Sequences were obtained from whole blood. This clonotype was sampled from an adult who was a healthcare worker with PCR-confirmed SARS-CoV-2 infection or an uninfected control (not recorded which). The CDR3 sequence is CASSSMSSGANVLTF. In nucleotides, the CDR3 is TGTGCCAGTAGCAGTATGTCCTCTGGGGCCAACGTCCTGACTTTC.